These 32 T cell receptor beta chains originate from one sample sequenced in a study of OX40 agonist ivuxolimab in advanced cancers. Only in-frame clones appear in the TCRdb table, and some are missing; sequencing was by immunoSEQ multiplex PCR. The data contain roughly 25,000 clones, around 82% of them seen just once; the ten biggest clones take up more than 1.4%. The specimen comprised CD4+ or CD8+ T cells sorted from blood, sampled in a trial of the OX40 agonist ivuxolimab. These TCRs come from an adult with an advanced solid tumor such as melanoma, head and neck, liver or kidney cancer.

This chain uses TRBV27 with TRBJ2-1; 9 nucleotides match TRBD2. Germline CDR1 and CDR2: MNHEY and SMNVEV (reference sequence). Trimming cost V 2 bases and J 10 bases; bases outside gene matches: 12. This CDR3 has 16 residues. Here the CDR3 reads CASSLISGRGTPEQFF. The CDR3 nucleotides are TGTGCCAGCAGTTTAATTAGCGGGAGAGGAACTCCCGAGCAGTTCTTC.

This chain uses TRBV10-3 with TRBJ2-7; D gene ambiguous. Germline loops: CDR1 ENHRY, CDR2 SYGVKD. V lost 4 bases, J lost 2 bases, and 6 bases lay in between. The CDR3 consists of 12 residues. CDR3 sequence reads: CAISAQTYEQYF. The CDR3 nucleotides read TGTGCCATCAGTGCTCAGACCTACGAGCAGTACTTC.

This sequence joins TRBV7-9 and TRBJ2-1; 9 bases are shared with TRBD2. In germline, CDR1 is SEHNR, CDR2 FQNEAQ (reference sequence). V gave up 1 base and J gave up 4 bases; unmatched junction bases: 2. CDR3 size: 15 residues. CDR3 DNA sequence: TGTGCCAGCAGCTTAGTAGCGGGAGCTTACAATGAGCAGTTCTTC. Translation gives CASSLVAGAYNEQFF. The entire variable domain, with the rest obtained from reference TRBV7-9 and TRBJ2-1, is as follows: DTGVSQNPRHKITKRGQNVTFRCDPISEHNRLYWYRQTLGQGPEFLTYFQNEAQLEKSRLLSDRFSAERPKGSFSTLEIQRTEQGDSAMYLCASSLVAGAYNEQFFGPGTRLTVL.

This clone appeared a few times. The chain has TRBV19 and TRBJ1-2; no firm D call. Per the germline V gene, CDR1 is LNHDA and CDR2 is SQIVND (reference sequence). The CDR3 totals 14 residues. Trimming removed 7 bases at V and 2 bases at J, with 14 bases between. CDR3 sequence (DNA): TGTGCCAGTACCCCGCCGGGGTCGAACTATGGCTACACCTTC. It specifies CASTPPGSNYGYTF. The full variable domain, with the rest looked up from reference TRBV19 and TRBJ1-2, is DGGITQSPKYLFRKEGQNVTLSCEQNLNHDAMYWYRQDPGQGLRLIYYSQIVNDFQKGDIAEGYSVSREKKESFPLTVTSAQKNPTAFYLCASTPPGSNYGYTFGSGTRLTVV.

CDR3 residues: CASSLEGGQPQHF. The CDR3, as DNA: TGTGCCAGCAGCTTAGAGGGAGGTCAGCCCCAGCATTTT. The chain uses TRBV7-3 and TRBJ1-5; unclear D gene. Trimming took 2 bases from V and 6 from J, leaving 8 bases between them. Per the germline V gene, CDR1 is SGHTA and CDR2 is FQGTGA. The CDR3 length is 13 residues.

The rearrangement joins TRBV6-5 to TRBJ1-3; no clear D gene. Germline loops: CDR1 MNHEY, CDR2 SVGAGI. Between the trimmed V and J ends, which lost 6 bases and 4 bases, there was a span of 10 bases. This CDR3 is built from 13 residues. CDR3 region: CASRAGVGNTIYF. The CDR3 region has the DNA TGTGCCAGCAGAGCCGGGGTGGGAAACACCATATATTTT.

V is TRBV7-3 and J is TRBJ2-5; D might be TRBD1 (7 bases). The germline V gene has CDR1 SGHTA and CDR2 FQGTGA. CDR3 length equals 15 residues. Trimming took 5 bases from V and 4 from J, leaving 17 bases between them. In nucleotides, the CDR3 is TGTGCCAGCAGCCCAGGGGGACTTCAAGGAGAGACCCAGTACTTC. It is translated as CASSPGGLQGETQYF.

Only a few counts were recorded for this clone. This rearrangement joins TRBV7-2 to TRBJ2-1; possible D gene TRBD2, 5 bases. Germline CDR1 SGHTA, CDR2 FQGNSA. The CDR3 is 15 residues long. The V and J ends lost 5 bases and 0 bases respectively, with 11 bases between them. The CDR3 loop reads CASSASSSSYNEQFF. Written as DNA, the CDR3 is TGTGCCAGCAGCGCTAGCTCGAGCTCCTACAATGAGCAGTTCTTC.

This clone has just one count. The CDR3 loop reads CASSQRNEQFF. The CDR3 DNA is TGCGCCAGCAGCCAAAGGAATGAGCAGTTCTTC. The chain couples TRBV4-3 to TRBJ2-1; no reliable D call. The CDR3 is 11 amino acids. CDR1 and CDR2 (germline): LGHNA, YSLEER. The ends were cut back, 2 bases at V and 7 bases at J, with 3 bases in the middle.

This clone was counted only a few times. The chain has TRBV11-2 and TRBJ2-5, with 7 bases identical to TRBD2. Looked up from germline, CDR1 is SGHAT and CDR2 is FQNNGV. Losses at the gene ends were 1 base for V and 3 bases for J; bases not matched to a gene: 5. The CDR3 is 15 amino acids. The CDR3 sequence is CASSLVRAGEETQYF. CDR3 in DNA: TGTGCCAGCAGCTTAGTGCGGGCGGGGGAAGAGACCCAGTACTTC.

This clone has just a few counts. This chain uses TRBV4-2 with TRBJ2-1; a weak D match, TRBD1 (6 bases). The CDR3 loop spans 16 amino acids. Looked up from germline, CDR1 is LGHNA and CDR2 is YNFKEQ. Trimming cost V 0 bases and J 6 bases, with 15 bases left between them. This CDR3 reads CASSQDPTGRGNEQFF. CDR3 nucleotide sequence: TGTGCCAGCAGCCAAGATCCGACAGGTCGAGGCAATGAGCAGTTCTTC.

V is TRBV7-8 and J is TRBJ2-3; D perhaps matches TRBD2 (6 bases). The CDR3 runs to 18 residues. The germline V gene has CDR1 SGHVS and CDR2 FQNEAQ. Trimming pared 4 bases from V and 5 bases from J, leaving 25 bases between. The CDR3 DNA reads TGTGCCAGCAGCTCCCCGATACGGGACTCCTTTTGGGGAGATACGCAGTATTTT. Translating gives CASSSPIRDSFWGDTQYF. Supplemented by reference TRBV7-8 and TRBJ2-3, the full variable domain reads GAGVSQSPRYKVAKRGQDVALRCDPISGHVSLFWYQQALGQGPEFLTYFQNEAQLDKSGLPSDRFFAERPEGSVSTLKIQRTQQEDSAVYLCASSSPIRDSFWGDTQYFGPGTRLTVL.

The CDR3 loop is CASSLASGGPSSYEQYF. The CDR3 DNA reads as TGTGCCAGCAGCTTGGCCAGCGGGGGGCCGAGCTCCTACGAGCAGTACTTC. The chain couples TRBV11-2 to TRBJ2-7; TRBD2 agrees at 9 bases. After removal of 3 bases from V and 0 bases from J, the junction contained 9 bases not matched to a gene. Germline V CDR1 and CDR2: SGHAT, FQNNGV. The CDR3 extends over 17 amino acids.

Remarks on this clone: Other nucleotide sequences in the sample specify the same CDR3. The genes are TRBV28 and TRBJ1-2; possibly TRBD1 for D (5 bases). Germline V gives CDR1 MDHEN, CDR2 SYDVKM. This CDR3 has 12 residues. Trimming pared 5 bases from V and 4 bases from J, leaving 8 bases between. CDR3 in amino acids: CASSQTAYGYTF. DNA for the CDR3: TGTGCCAGCAGTCAGACAGCCTATGGCTACACCTTC.

The chain combines TRBV2 with TRBJ1-2; no reliable D call. Trimming removed 1 base from V and 9 bases from J, with 9 bases in between. The CDR3 spans 12 residues. CDR1 SNHLY and CDR2 FYNNEI come from the germline V gene. DNA of the CDR3: TGTGCCAGCAGTGAAGAGAGTGGCAGCTACACCTTC. Its protein is CASSEESGSYTF.

This clone showed up just a few times. The chain uses TRBV2 and TRBJ2-3, with 13 positions matching TRBD2. Germline V gene sequence: CDR1 SNHLY, CDR2 FYNNEI. The CDR3 consists of 17 residues. The junction had 4 bases not matched to a gene; V was cut back by 0 bases and J by 4 bases. Written as DNA, the CDR3 is TGTGCCAGCAGTGAAGCGGGACTAGCGGGAAGTGCAGATACGCAGTATTTT. Translation: CASSEAGLAGSADTQYF.

This clone has a single count. The chain joins TRBV11-2 to TRBJ2-4; D possibly uses TRBD1 or TRBD2 (6 bases each). There are 12 residues in the CDR3. V lost 5 bases and J lost 7, with 9 bases in between. Germline values: CDR1 SGHAT, CDR2 FQNNGV. The CDR3: CASSLGGNIQYF. The CDR3 DNA sequence: TGTGCCAGCAGCCTAGGGGGGAACATTCAGTACTTC.

This clone was counted a single time. The gene calls are TRBV5-1 and TRBJ1-2; no reliable D call. The germline V gene has CDR1 SGHRS and CDR2 YFSETQ. V dropped 0 bases and J dropped 6 bases, with 12 bases sitting between them. This CDR3 region has 14 residues. The CDR3 DNA follows: TGCGCCAGCAGCTTGGGGCGGCAGGATAATGGCTACACCTTC. Its translation: CASSLGRQDNGYTF.

V and J are TRBV30 and TRBJ1-1; D is ambiguous. V lost 4 bases to trimming and J lost 5 bases, with 14 bases between them. The CDR3 consists of 13 residues. Germline CDR1 reads GTSNPN; CDR2 reads SVGIG (reference sequence). CDR3 region: CAWTVTRLTEAFF. As DNA, the CDR3 is TGTGCCTGGACCGTTACGCGGTTGACTGAAGCTTTCTTT.

The V and J genes are TRBV5-1 and TRBJ2-3; D is possibly TRBD2 (6 bases). The CDR3 consists of 18 residues. Trimming left V 3 bases short and J 4 bases short, with 24 bases between. The germline V gene has CDR1 SGHRS and CDR2 YFSETQ. CDR3 nucleotide sequence: TGCGCCAGCAGCTCCCGGCCCGTCGGAGGGTTATCCCCAGATACGCAGTATTTT. Protein: CASSSRPVGGLSPDTQYF.

In its sample, this clone was seen once. CDR3 DNA: TGTGCCAGCAGCCAAGTCTGGGGCCTTAGAGGCTCCAAAAACATTCAGTACTTC. Protein: CASSQVWGLRGSKNIQYF. This sequence joins TRBV14 and TRBJ2-4, with D possibly matching TRBD1 (5 bases). Trimming pared 1 base from V and 2 bases from J, leaving 18 bases between. CDR1 SGHDN and CDR2 FVKESK come from the germline V gene. This CDR3 region has 18 residues. Filled out from reference TRBV14 and TRBJ2-4, the complete variable domain reads EAGVTQFPSHSVIEKGQTVTLRCDPISGHDNLYWYRRVMGKEIKFLLHFVKESKQDESGMPNNRFLAERTGGTYSTLKVQPAELEDSGVYFCASSQVWGLRGSKNIQYFGAGTRLSVL.

The chain combines TRBV27 with TRBJ2-3, with 16 bases aligning to TRBD2. CDR3 length: 16 residues. The germline CDR1 and CDR2 sequences are MNHEY and SMNVEV (reference sequence). J lost 5 bases, V lost 6 bases, and 5 bases had no gene match. CDR3 region: CASRGTSGRAIDTQYF. Here the CDR3 DNA reads TGTGCCAGCAGGGGGACTAGCGGGAGGGCCATAGATACGCAGTATTTT.

V and J are TRBV28 and TRBJ1-6; 8 nucleotides match TRBD1. V shed 5 bases, J shed 7 bases, and the junction held 10 bases outside the gene matches. The germline CDR1 and CDR2 sequences are MDHEN and SYDVKM. CDR3 length: 16 amino acids. The CDR3 here is CASSIHRTGRNSPLHF. The CDR3 nucleotides are TGTGCCAGCAGTATACACCGGACAGGGCGAAATTCACCCCTCCACTTT.

This clone was detected a few times. The chain joins TRBV7-2 to TRBJ2-3, with TRBD1 identical over 9 bases. J lost 3 bases, V lost 3 bases, and 10 bases had no gene match. Germline CDR1 SGHTA, CDR2 FQGNSA. This CDR3 is built from 17 residues. The DNA for the CDR3 is TGTGCCAGCAGCTTTGGGAAAAACAGGGGGCAAACAGATACGCAGTATTTT. Translation gives CASSFGKNRGQTDTQYF.

This clone was counted once. The chain is built from TRBV28 and TRBJ2-5; 7 positions match TRBD1. V lost 3 bases and J lost 1; bases outside the gene matches: 8. The CDR3 sequence is 16 residues long. Germline loops: CDR1 MDHEN, CDR2 SYDVKM. In nucleotides, the CDR3 is TGTGCCAGCAGTTTCCGGACAGGCCGTCCCCAAGAGACCCAGTACTTC. This gives the protein CASSFRTGRPQETQYF.

The chain recombines TRBV7-9 with TRBJ2-2; TRBD1 matches at 8 bases. Germline assignment: CDR1 SEHNR and CDR2 FQNEAQ (reference sequence). The trim removed 6 bases at V and 6 bases at J, leaving 9 bases unmatched. The CDR3 has 15 residues. CDR3: CASRPSRGQSGELFF. CDR3 DNA: TGTGCCAGCAGGCCGTCCAGGGGGCAATCCGGGGAGCTGTTTTTT.

This clone was picked up a small number of times. CDR3 bases: TGTGCCAGCAGCTTGTATAATCAGCCCCAGCATTTT. It translates to CASSLYNQPQHF. The rearrangement links TRBV7-2 to TRBJ1-5; no clear D. The CDR3 contains 12 residues. The V gene's germline CDR1 is SGHTA and CDR2 FQGNSA. Trimming shortened V by 3 bases and J by 4 bases, and 4 bases separated the two germline ends.

The J gene is TRBJ2-3, the V gene TRBV19; 9 bases align to TRBD2. In germline, CDR1 is LNHDA, CDR2 SQIVND (reference sequence). This CDR3 region has 14 residues. Unmatched junction bases numbered 6, after V lost 9 bases and J lost 2 bases. DNA of the CDR3: TGTGCCAGCAGACTAGCGGTGACCACAGATACGCAGTATTTT. Amino acids: CASRLAVTTDTQYF. Full variable domain (rest looked up from reference TRBV19 and TRBJ2-3): DGGITQSPKYLFRKEGQNVTLSCEQNLNHDAMYWYRQDPGQGLRLIYYSQIVNDFQKGDIAEGYSVSREKKESFPLTVTSAQKNPTAFYLCASRLAVTTDTQYFGPGTRLTVL.

The chain joins TRBV18 to TRBJ2-5; D unresolved. V was clipped by 3 bases and J by 1 base, with 6 bases between them. From germline, CDR1 is KGHSH and CDR2 LQKENI. The length of the CDR3 is 13 residues. The CDR3 region is CASSPRLQETQYF. CDR3 bases: TGTGCCAGCTCACCGAGGCTCCAAGAGACCCAGTACTTC.

The chain links TRBV5-1 to TRBJ1-1; possibly TRBD1 for D (5 bases). The CDR3 is 14 residues long. V lost 4 bases and J lost 5, with 15 bases in between. In germline, CDR1 is SGHRS, CDR2 YFSETQ. The CDR3 nucleotides are TGCGCCAGCAGCGCTAGGAGGGGTGAAACTGAAGCTTTCTTT. Amino acid sequence: CASSARRGETEAFF. The variable domain in full, completed from reference TRBV5-1 and TRBJ1-1, reads KAGVTQTPRYLIKTRGQQVTLSCSPISGHRSVSWYQQTPGQGLQFLFEYFSETQRNKGNFPGRFSGRQFSNSRSEMNVSTLELGDSALYLCASSARRGETEAFFGQGTRLTVV.

V and J are TRBV7-8 and TRBJ1-4; no clear D. The CDR3 is 17 amino acids. The germline CDR1 and CDR2 sequences are SGHVS and FQNEAQ. V gave up 2 bases and J gave up 2 bases, with 15 bases separating them. The DNA for the CDR3 is TGTGCCAGCAGCTTATCTCGGGCGGGGAGGACTAATGAAAAACTGTTTTTT. Protein product: CASSLSRAGRTNEKLFF. The whole variable domain, remainder taken from reference TRBV7-8 and TRBJ1-4, is GAGVSQSPRYKVAKRGQDVALRCDPISGHVSLFWYQQALGQGPEFLTYFQNEAQLDKSGLPSDRFFAERPEGSVSTLKIQRTQQEDSAVYLCASSLSRAGRTNEKLFFGSGTQLSVL.

This chain connects TRBV30 to TRBJ2-1; the D gene is possibly TRBD1 (5 bases). Trimming shortened V by 5 bases and J by 4 bases, and 6 bases separated the two germline ends. CDR3 length: 11 residues. CDR1 is GTSNPN and CDR2 is SVGIG in the germline V gene (reference sequence). The CDR3 spells CAWQGYNEQFF. CDR3 coding DNA: TGTGCCTGGCAGGGTTACAATGAGCAGTTCTTC.